The sequence of this TCR beta chain was determined in a study of human T cells and chemical hapten exposure. General study points: Expanded TCRs made up significantly more big CDR3 similarity clusters than controls did.

The trim removed 1 base at V and 1 base at J, leaving 7 bases unmatched. Germline CDR1 reads MNHNS; CDR2 reads SASEGT. This CDR3 contains 18 residues. One entry per CDR3 protein results from TCRdb running MiXCR on the RACE reads. Of 90,000 or so distinct CDR3 sequences in the sample, 8.5% are singletons; the top ten hold 2.5% to 3%. Time point reported: pre-sensitization, week 0. The treatment here: therapeutic diphenylcyclopropenone sensitization with weekly scalp DPC. Sample donors consisted of patients with alopecia, aged 18 to 70 years, who were suitable for DPC. Blood, whole and unfractionated, served as the source for total RNA extraction. This clonotype was counted between two and nine times. Antigen specificity is unknown.

The sequences come from whole blood, collected in connection with sensitization to the hapten diphenylcyclopropenone (DPC). V and J are TRBV6-1 and TRBJ2-1, with 10 bases fitting TRBD2. The clonotype originates from a man aged 35 to 55 with alopecia areata. Some clones in this sample may be carry-over from other donors' samples. The CDR3, as DNA: TGTGCCAGCAGTGAAGTTCCTAGCGGGAGTGGGTCCTACAATGAGCAGTTCTTC. It translates to CASSEVPSGSGSYNEQFF.